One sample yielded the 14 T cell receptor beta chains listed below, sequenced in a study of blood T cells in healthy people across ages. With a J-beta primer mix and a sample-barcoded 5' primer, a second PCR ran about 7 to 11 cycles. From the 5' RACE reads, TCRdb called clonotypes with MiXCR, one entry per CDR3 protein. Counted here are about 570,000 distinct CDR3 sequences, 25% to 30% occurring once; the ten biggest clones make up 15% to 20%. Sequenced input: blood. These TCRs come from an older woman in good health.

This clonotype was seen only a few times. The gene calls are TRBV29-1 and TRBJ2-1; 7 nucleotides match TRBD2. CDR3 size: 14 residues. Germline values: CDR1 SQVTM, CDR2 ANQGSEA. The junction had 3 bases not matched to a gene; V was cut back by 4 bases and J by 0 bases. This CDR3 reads CSVGRDYSYNEQFF. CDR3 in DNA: TGCAGCGTTGGGCGGGACTACTCCTACAATGAGCAGTTCTTC.

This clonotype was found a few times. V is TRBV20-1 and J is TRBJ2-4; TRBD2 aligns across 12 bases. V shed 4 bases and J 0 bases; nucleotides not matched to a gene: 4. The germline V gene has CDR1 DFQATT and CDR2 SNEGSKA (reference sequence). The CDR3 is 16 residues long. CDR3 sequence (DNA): TGCAGTGCTAAGCTAGCGGGGGGGAAAGCCAAAAACATTCAGTACTTC. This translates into CSAKLAGGKAKNIQYF.

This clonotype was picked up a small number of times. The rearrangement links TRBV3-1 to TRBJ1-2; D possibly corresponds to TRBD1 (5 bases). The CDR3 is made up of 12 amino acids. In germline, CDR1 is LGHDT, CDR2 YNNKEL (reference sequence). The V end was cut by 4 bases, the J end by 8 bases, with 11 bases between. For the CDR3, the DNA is TGTGCCAGCAGCCTCGGGACGTTCGGCTACACCTTC. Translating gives CASSLGTFGYTF.

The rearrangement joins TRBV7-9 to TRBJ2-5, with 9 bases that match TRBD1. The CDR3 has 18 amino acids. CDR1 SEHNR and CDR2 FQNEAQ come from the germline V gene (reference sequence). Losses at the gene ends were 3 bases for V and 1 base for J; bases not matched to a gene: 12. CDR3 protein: CASSFRRLQGAPQETQYF. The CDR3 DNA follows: TGTGCCAGCAGCTTCCGCCGACTACAGGGGGCGCCCCAAGAGACCCAGTACTTC.

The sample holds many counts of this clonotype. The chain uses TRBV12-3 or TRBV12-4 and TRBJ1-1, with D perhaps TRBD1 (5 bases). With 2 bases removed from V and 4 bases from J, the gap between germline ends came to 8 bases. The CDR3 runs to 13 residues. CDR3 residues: CASSLRGSTEAFF. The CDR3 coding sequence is TGTGCCAGCAGTTTAAGGGGAAGCACTGAAGCTTTCTTT.

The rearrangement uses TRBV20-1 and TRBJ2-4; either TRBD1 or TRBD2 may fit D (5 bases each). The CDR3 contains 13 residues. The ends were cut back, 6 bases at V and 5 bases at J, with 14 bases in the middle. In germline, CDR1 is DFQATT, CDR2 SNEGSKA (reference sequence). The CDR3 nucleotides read TGCAGTGCCTATGCCGGGACCGAAAACATTCAGTACTTC. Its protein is CSAYAGTENIQYF.

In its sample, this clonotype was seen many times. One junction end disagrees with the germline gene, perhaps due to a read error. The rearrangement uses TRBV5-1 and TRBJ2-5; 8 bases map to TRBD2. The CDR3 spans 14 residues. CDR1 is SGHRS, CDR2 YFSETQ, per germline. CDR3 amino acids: CASSLGLAGETQYF. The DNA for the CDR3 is TGTGCCAGCAGCTTAGGACTAGCAGGGGAGACCCAGTACTTC. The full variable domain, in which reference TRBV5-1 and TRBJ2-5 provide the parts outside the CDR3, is KAGVTQTPRYLIKTRGQQVTLSCSPISGHRSVSWYQQTPGQGLQFLFEYFSETQRNKGNFPGRFSGRQFSNSRSEMNVSTLELGDSALYLCASSLGLAGETQYFGPGTRLLVL.

CDR3 protein: CAWSEVRETQYF. The CDR3 DNA sequence: TGTGCCTGGAGCGAGGTGAGAGAGACCCAGTACTTC. The V and J genes are TRBV30 and TRBJ2-5; D is undetermined. The CDR3 runs 12 residues. V lost 3 bases to trimming and J lost 4 bases, with 9 bases between them. Germline V gives CDR1 GTSNPN, CDR2 SVGIG (reference sequence).

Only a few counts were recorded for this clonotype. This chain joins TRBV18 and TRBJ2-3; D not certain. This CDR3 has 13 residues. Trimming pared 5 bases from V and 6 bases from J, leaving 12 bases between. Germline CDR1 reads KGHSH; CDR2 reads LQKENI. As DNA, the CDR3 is TGTGCCAGCTCATCAAAGCTAGAGGATACGCAGTATTTT. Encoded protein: CASSSKLEDTQYF.

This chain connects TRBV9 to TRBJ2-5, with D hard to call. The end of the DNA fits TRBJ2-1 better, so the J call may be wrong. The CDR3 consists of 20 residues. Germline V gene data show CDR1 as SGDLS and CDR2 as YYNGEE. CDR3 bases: TGTGCCAGCAGCTCCGGCTTGTCGACTTGGGTGAGAGACGCCGACAATGAGCAGTTCTTC. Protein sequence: CASSSGLSTWVRDADNEQFF.

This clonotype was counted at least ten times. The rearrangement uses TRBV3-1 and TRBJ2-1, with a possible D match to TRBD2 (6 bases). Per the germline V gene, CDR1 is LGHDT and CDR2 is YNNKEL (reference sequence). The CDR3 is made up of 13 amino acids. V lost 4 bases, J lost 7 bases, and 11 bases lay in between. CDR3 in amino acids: CASSRRLVNEQFF. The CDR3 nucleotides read TGTGCCAGCAGCCGTCGACTAGTGAATGAGCAGTTCTTC.

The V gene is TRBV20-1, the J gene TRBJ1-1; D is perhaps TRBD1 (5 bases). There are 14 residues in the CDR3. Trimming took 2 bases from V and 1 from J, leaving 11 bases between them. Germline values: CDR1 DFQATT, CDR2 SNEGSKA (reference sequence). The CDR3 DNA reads TGCAGTGCTAGACCCGGACACCAGAACACTGAAGCTTTCTTT. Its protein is CSARPGHQNTEAFF.

Here the CDR3 DNA reads TGTGCCAGCGCCAACAGCCTCTATGGCTACACCTTC. Translating gives CASANSLYGYTF. The chain combines TRBV6-2 or TRBV6-3 with TRBJ1-2; D not resolved. In germline, CDR1 is MNHEY, CDR2 SVGEGT. The ends were cut back, 8 bases at V and 4 bases at J, with 11 bases in the middle. The CDR3 runs 12 residues.

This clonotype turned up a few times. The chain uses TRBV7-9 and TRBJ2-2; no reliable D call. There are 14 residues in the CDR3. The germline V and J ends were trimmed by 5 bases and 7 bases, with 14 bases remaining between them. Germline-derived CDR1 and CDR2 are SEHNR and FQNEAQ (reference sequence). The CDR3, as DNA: TGTGCCAGCAGCCCACGGGCTTCGGGCGGGGAGCTGTTTTTT. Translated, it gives CASSPRASGGELFF.